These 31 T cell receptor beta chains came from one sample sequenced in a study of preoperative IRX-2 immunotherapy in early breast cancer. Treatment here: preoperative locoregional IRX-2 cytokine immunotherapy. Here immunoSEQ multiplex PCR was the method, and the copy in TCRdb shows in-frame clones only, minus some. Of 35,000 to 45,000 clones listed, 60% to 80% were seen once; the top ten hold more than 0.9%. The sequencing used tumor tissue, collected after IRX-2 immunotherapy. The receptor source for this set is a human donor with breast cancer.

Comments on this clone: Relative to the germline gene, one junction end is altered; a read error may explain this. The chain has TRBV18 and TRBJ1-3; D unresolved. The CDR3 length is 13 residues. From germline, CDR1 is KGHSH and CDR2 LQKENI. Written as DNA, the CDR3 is TGTGCCAGCTCACCGTTGGGTGGAAATACCATATATTTT. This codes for CASSPLGGNTIYF.

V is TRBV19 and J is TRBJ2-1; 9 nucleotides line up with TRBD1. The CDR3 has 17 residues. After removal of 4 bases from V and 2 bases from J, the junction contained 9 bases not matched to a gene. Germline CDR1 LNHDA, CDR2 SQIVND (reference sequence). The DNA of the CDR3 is TGTGCCAGTAGTAGAGGACAGGGGAGTTTCCCCTACAATGAGCAGTTCTTC. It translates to CASSRGQGSFPYNEQFF.

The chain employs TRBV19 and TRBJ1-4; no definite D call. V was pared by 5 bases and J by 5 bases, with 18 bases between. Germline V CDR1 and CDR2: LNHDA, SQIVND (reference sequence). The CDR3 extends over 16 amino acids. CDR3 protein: CASSQSGRGFNEKLFF. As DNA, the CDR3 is TGTGCCAGTAGTCAATCGGGGAGAGGATTCAATGAAAAACTGTTTTTT.

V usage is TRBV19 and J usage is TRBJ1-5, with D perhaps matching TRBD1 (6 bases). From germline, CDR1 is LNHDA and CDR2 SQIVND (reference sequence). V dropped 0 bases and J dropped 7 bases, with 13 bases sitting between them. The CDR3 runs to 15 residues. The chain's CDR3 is CASSIDFTGLQPQHF. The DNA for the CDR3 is TGTGCCAGTAGTATAGATTTCACAGGGTTACAGCCCCAGCATTTT.

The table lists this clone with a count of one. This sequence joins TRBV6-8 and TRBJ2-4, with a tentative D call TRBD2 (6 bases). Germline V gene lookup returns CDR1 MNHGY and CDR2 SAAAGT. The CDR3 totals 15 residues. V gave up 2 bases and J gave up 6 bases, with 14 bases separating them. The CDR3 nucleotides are TGTGCCAGCAGTTACGGGGCGGGGAGGAGAAACATTCAGTACTTC. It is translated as CASSYGAGRRNIQYF.

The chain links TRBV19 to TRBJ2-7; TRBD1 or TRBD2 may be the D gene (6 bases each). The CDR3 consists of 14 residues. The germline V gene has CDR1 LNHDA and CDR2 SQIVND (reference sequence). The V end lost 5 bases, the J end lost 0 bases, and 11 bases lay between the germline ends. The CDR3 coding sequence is TGTGCCAGTAGTCGGGGGCCCGACTCCTACGAGCAGTACTTC. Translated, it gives CASSRGPDSYEQYF.

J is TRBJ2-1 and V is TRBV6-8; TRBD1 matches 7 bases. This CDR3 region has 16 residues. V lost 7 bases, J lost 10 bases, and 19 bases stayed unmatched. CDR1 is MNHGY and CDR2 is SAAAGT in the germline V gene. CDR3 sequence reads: CASTPYRGSPREEQFF. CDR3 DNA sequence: TGTGCCAGCACCCCATACAGGGGATCGCCACGAGAGGAGCAGTTCTTC.

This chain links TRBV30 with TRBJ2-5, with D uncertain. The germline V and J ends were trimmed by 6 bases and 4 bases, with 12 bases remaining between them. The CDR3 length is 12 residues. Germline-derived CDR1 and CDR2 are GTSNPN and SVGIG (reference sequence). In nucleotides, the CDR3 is TGTGCCTGCTCGAGGTTAGGAGAGACCCAGTACTTC. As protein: CACSRLGETQYF.

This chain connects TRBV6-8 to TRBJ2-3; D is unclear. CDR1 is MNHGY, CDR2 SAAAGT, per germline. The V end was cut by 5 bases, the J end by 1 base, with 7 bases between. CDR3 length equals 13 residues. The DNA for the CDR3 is TGTGCCAGCAGTCCACCCGGCACAGATACGCAGTATTTT. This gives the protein CASSPPGTDTQYF.

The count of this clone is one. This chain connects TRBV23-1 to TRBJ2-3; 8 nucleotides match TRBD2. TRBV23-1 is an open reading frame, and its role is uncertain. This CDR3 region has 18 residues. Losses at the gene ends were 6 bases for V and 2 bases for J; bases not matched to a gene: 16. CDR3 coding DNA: TGCGCCAGCAGCCAACCGGTTCTAGCGGGCGTTTTCACAGATACGCAGTATTTT. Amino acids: CASSQPVLAGVFTDTQYF.

CDR3 in DNA: TGCGCCAGCAGTCAGACCGAAAGTACAGGGGGCGCAGCCAAAAACATTCAGTACTTC. Translated, it gives CASSQTESTGGAAKNIQYF. The genes are TRBV23-1 and TRBJ2-4; 9 nucleotides match TRBD1. TRBV23-1 is labeled an ORF, and its function is uncertain. The CDR3 extends over 19 amino acids. With 3 bases clipped from V and 0 bases from J, the junction kept 12 bases outside the gene matches.

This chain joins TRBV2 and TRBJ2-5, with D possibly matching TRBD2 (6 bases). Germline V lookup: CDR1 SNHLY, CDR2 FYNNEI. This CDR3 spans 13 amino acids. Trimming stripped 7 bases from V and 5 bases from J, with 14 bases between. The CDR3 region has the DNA TGTGCCAGCATTAAGGATGGGAGGGAGACCCAGTACTTC. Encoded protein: CASIKDGRETQYF. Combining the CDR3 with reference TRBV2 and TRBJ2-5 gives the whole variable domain EPEVTQTPSHQVTQMGQEVILRCVPISNHLYFYWYRQILGQKVEFLVSFYNNEISEKSEIFDDQFSVERPDGSNFTLKIRSTKLEDSAMYFCASIKDGRETQYFGPGTRLLVL.

The CDR3 sequence is CASSPGGRETQYF. CDR3 DNA: TGTGCCAGCAGCCCGGGAGGGAGGGAGACCCAGTACTTC. The V call is TRBV7-1, the J call TRBJ2-5; 8 nucleotides match TRBD2. TRBV7-1 is reported as an ORF; its role is uncertain. This CDR3 comprises 13 residues. V trimming: 5 bases; J trimming: 5 bases; junction bases outside the gene matches: 4.

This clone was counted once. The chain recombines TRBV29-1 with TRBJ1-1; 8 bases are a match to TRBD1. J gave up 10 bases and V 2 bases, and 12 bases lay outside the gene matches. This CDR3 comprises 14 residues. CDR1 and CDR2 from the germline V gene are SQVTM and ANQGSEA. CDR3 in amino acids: CSVERRSGGDLAFF. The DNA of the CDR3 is TGCAGCGTTGAAAGGAGGTCAGGGGGCGATCTAGCTTTCTTT.

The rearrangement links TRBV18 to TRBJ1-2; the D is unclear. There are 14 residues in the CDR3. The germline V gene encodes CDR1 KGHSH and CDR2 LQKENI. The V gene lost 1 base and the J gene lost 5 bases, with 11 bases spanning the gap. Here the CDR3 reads CASSPQRTEYGYTF. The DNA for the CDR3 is TGTGCCAGCTCACCACAAAGAACAGAGTATGGCTACACCTTC.

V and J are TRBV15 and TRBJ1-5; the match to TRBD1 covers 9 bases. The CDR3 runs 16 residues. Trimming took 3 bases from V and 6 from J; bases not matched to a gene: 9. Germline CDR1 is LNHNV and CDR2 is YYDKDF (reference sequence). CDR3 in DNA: TGTGCCACCAGCAGTGGGTTACAGGGGGCGGGTCAGCCCCAGCATTTT. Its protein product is CATSSGLQGAGQPQHF. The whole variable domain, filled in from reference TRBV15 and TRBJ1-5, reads DAMVIQNPRYQVTQFGKPVTLSCSQTLNHNVMYWYQQKSSQAPKLLFHYYDKDFNNEADTPDNFQSRRPNTSFCFLDIRSPGLGDTAMYLCATSSGLQGAGQPQHFGDGTRLSIL.

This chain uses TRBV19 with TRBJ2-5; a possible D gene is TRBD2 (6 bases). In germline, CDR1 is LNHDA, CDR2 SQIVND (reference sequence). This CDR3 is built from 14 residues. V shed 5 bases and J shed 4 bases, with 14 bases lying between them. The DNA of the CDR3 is TGTGCCAGTAGTCCCGTCGGGGGAGGAGAGACCCAGTACTTC. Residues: CASSPVGGGETQYF.

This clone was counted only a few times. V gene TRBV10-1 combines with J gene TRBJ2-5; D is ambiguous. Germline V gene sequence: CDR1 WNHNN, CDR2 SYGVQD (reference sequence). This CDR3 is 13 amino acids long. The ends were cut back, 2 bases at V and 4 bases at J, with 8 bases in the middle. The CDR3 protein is CASSENIRETQYF. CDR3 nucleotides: TGCGCCAGCAGTGAGAACATCCGAGAGACCCAGTACTTC.

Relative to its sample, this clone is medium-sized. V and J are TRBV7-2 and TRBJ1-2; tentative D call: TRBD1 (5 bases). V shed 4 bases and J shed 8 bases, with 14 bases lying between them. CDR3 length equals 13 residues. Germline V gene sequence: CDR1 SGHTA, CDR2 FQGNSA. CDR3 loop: CASSSGTPAGYTF. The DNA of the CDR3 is TGTGCCAGCAGCTCCGGGACTCCGGCCGGCTACACCTTC. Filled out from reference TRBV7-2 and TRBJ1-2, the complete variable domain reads GAGVSQSPSNKVTEKGKDVELRCDPISGHTALYWYRQSLGQGLEFLIYFQGNSAPDKSGLPSDRFSAERTGGSVSTLTIQRTQQEDSAVYLCASSSGTPAGYTFGSGTRLTVV.

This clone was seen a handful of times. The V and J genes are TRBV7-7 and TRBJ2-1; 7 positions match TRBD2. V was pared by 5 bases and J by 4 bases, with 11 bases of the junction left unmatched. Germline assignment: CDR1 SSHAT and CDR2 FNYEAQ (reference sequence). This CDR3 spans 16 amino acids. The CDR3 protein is CASSPPGLLIYNEQFF. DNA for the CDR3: TGTGCCAGCAGCCCCCCGGGACTATTGATATACAATGAGCAGTTCTTC. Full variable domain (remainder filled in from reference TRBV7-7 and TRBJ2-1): GAGVSQSPRYKVTKRGQDVTLRCDPISSHATLYWYQQALGQGPEFLTYFNYEAQPDKSGLPSDRFSAERPEGSISTLTIQRTEQRDSAMYRCASSPPGLLIYNEQFFGPGTRLTVL.

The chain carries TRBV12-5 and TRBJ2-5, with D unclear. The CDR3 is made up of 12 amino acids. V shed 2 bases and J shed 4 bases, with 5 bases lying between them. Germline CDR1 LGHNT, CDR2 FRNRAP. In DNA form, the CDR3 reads TGTGCTAGTGGTTTGACGGGAGAGACCCAGTACTTC. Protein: CASGLTGETQYF.

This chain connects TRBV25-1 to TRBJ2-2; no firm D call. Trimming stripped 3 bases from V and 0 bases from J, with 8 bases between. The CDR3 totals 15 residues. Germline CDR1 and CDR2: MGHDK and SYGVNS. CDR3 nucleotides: TGTGCCAGCAGTGACAGGTTCCCGAACACCGGGGAGCTGTTTTTT. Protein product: CASSDRFPNTGELFF.

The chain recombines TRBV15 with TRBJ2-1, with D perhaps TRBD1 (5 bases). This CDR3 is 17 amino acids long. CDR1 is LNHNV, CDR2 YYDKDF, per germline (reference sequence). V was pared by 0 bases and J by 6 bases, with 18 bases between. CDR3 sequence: CATSREGRTALRNEQFF. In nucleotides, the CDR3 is TGTGCCACCAGCAGAGAGGGGCGGACGGCCCTGCGCAATGAGCAGTTCTTC.

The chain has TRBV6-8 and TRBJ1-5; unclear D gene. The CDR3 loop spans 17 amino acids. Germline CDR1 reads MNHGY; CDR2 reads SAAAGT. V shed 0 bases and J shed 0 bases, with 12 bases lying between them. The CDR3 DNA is TGTGCCAGCAGTTACTCGCCGGACCTTTATAGCAATCAGCCCCAGCATTTT. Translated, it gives CASSYSPDLYSNQPQHF.

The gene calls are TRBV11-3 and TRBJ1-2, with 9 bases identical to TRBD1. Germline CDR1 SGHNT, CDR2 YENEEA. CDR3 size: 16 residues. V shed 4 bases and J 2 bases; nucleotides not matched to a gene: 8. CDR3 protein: CASSSLRDRVNYGYTF. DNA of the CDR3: TGTGCCAGCAGCTCCCTCCGGGACAGGGTCAACTATGGCTACACCTTC.

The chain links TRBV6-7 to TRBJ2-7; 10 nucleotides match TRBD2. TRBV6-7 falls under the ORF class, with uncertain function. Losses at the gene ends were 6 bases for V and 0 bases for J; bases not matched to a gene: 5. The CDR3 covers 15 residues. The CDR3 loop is CASRLAGPSSYEQYF. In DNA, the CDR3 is TGTGCCAGCAGACTAGCGGGGCCCAGCTCCTACGAGCAGTACTTC.

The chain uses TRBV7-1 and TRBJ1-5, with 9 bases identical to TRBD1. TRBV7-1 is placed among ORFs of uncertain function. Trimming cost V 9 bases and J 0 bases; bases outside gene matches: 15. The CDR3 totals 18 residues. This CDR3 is CARPTQGARDYSNQPQHF. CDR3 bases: TGTGCCAGGCCGACACAGGGGGCGCGGGACTATAGCAATCAGCCCCAGCATTTT.

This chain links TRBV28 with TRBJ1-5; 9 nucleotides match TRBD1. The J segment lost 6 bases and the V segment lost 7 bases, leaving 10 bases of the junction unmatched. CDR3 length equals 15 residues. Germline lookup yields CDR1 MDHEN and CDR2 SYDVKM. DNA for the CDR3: TGTGCCAGCACCATCGGGACAGGGCTCGTTCAGCCCCAGCATTTT. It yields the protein CASTIGTGLVQPQHF.

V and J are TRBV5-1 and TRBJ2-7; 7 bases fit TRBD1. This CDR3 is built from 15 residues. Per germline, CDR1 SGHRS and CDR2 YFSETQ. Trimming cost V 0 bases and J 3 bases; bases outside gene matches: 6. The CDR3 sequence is CASSLDGYRGYEQYF. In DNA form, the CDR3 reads TGCGCCAGCAGCTTGGATGGTTACAGGGGCTACGAGCAGTACTTC.

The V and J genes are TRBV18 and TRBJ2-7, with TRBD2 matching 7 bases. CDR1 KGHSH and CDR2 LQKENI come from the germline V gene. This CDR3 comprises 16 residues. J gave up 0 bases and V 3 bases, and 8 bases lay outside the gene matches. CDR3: CASSPRASGTSYEQYF. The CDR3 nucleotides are TGTGCCAGCTCACCGAGGGCTAGCGGTACCTCCTACGAGCAGTACTTC.

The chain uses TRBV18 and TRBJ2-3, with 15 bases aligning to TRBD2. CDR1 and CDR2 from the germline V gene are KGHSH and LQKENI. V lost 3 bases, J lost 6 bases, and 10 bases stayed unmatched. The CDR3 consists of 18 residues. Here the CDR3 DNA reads TGTGCCAGCTCACCCGGGCAATCCGGGACTAGCGGGAGGGATACGCAGTATTTT. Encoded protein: CASSPGQSGTSGRDTQYF.